A single sample gave rise to the 24 T cell receptor beta chains below, sequenced in a study of radiotherapy plus CTLA-4 blockade in lung cancer. Profiling relied on immunoSEQ multiplex PCR, and the TCRdb table lists in-frame clones only, not all of them. The table has 45,000 or so clones, about 88% seen once; the top ten hold 6.5% to 9%. Material: peripheral blood, obtained from a patient treated with radiotherapy plus ipilimumab. All receptors derive from a human donor with non-small cell lung cancer whose response to radiotherapy plus ipilimumab could not be evaluated.

The rearrangement joins TRBV2 to TRBJ1-4, with a weak D call TRBD1 (6 bases). The V end was cut by 7 bases, the J end by 6 bases, with 15 bases between. This CDR3 region has 14 residues. CDR1 and CDR2 (germline): SNHLY, FYNNEI. The CDR3 loop is CASMNGRGDEKLFF. The DNA of the CDR3 is TGTGCCAGCATGAACGGGAGGGGGGATGAAAAACTGTTTTTT.

On this clone itself: The same CDR3 also results from other DNA sequences found in this sample. CDR3 sequence (DNA): TGCGCCAGCAGCCTACAGGCAGCGGGACAGGTGAGAAATGAGCAGTTCTTC. Encoded protein: CASSLQAAGQVRNEQFF. The chain combines TRBV4-3 with TRBJ2-1; D may be TRBD1 (8 bases). Germline loops: CDR1 LGHNA, CDR2 YSLEER. The CDR3 is 17 amino acids. V dropped 4 bases and J dropped 7 bases, with 23 bases sitting between them.

The CDR3 here is CASSPIDRGQETQYF. Written as DNA, the CDR3 is TGTGCCAGCAGTCCGATAGACAGGGGCCAAGAGACCCAGTACTTC. The chain is built from TRBV7-2 and TRBJ2-5; 8 bases line up with TRBD1. Germline loops: CDR1 SGHTA, CDR2 FQGNSA. The CDR3 is made up of 15 amino acids. V was clipped by 6 bases and J by 1 base; unmatched bases: 7.

The chain joins TRBV28 to TRBJ1-1; weak D call: TRBD1 (5 bases). CDR1 is MDHEN, CDR2 SYDVKM, per germline. CDR3 size: 14 residues. Trimming shortened V by 9 bases and J by 11 bases, and 25 bases separated the two germline ends. The CDR3 sequence is CASMTGGGTGLAFF. The CDR3 nucleotides are TGTGCCAGTATGACTGGGGGGGGAACTGGTCTGGCTTTCTTT.

This chain uses TRBV7-9 with TRBJ2-5; D is uncertain. Trimming cost V 5 bases and J 4 bases, with 11 bases left between them. CDR3 length: 13 amino acids. CDR1 and CDR2 from the germline V gene are SEHNR and FQNEAQ (reference sequence). CDR3 protein: CASSPPAGETQYF. CDR3 nucleotide sequence: TGTGCCAGCAGCCCCCCCGCCGGAGAGACCCAGTACTTC.

The V gene is TRBV5-1, the J gene TRBJ1-1; TRBD1 is a possible D gene (5 bases). Trimming removed 0 bases at V and 6 bases at J, with 12 bases between. This CDR3 comprises 14 residues. Germline V gene lookup returns CDR1 SGHRS and CDR2 YFSETQ. The CDR3 coding sequence is TGCGCCAGCAGCTTGGAATTAGGGGCCTCTGAAGCTTTCTTT. Translated: CASSLELGASEAFF.

In this sample, this clone turned up a few times. The gene calls are TRBV7-9 and TRBJ1-1, with D unclear. Trimming cost V 2 bases and J 8 bases, with 18 bases left between them. The germline gives CDR1 SEHNR, CDR2 FQNEAQ (reference sequence). This CDR3 spans 15 amino acids. The CDR3: CASSLSVPGALEAFF. The CDR3 bases are TGTGCCAGCAGCTTATCTGTGCCCGGTGCCCTCGAAGCTTTCTTT.

The genes are TRBV27 and TRBJ2-3; D perhaps matches TRBD1 (5 bases). This CDR3 is 13 amino acids long. Germline loops: CDR1 MNHEY, CDR2 SMNVEV (reference sequence). With 3 bases removed from V and 6 bases from J, the gap between germline ends came to 10 bases. The CDR3 nucleotides read TGTGCCAGCAGTTTGACAGCTAGGGATACGCAGTATTTT. Protein product: CASSLTARDTQYF.

For this clone: The same CDR3 arises from other DNA sequences in this sample as well. V and J are TRBV18 and TRBJ1-1; 7 bases are shared with TRBD1. From germline, CDR1 is KGHSH and CDR2 LQKENI. The trim removed 6 bases at V and 2 bases at J, leaving 6 bases unmatched. The CDR3 extends over 14 amino acids. The CDR3 region is CASSPDRVNTEAFF. DNA for the CDR3: TGTGCCAGCTCGCCCGACAGGGTAAACACTGAAGCTTTCTTT.

V and J are TRBV27 and TRBJ2-7; 14 nucleotides line up with TRBD2. V lost 3 bases and J lost 6; bases outside the gene matches: 4. Germline V gives CDR1 MNHEY, CDR2 SMNVEV (reference sequence). This CDR3 region has 15 residues. The CDR3 loop is CASSFRLAGGGEQYF. CDR3 sequence (DNA): TGTGCCAGCAGTTTCCGACTAGCGGGGGGGGGCGAGCAGTACTTC.

This clone has only one observation. J is TRBJ1-1 and V is TRBV28; no clear D. Germline assignment: CDR1 MDHEN and CDR2 SYDVKM. The germline V and J ends were trimmed by 7 bases and 4 bases, with 13 bases remaining between them. The CDR3 is made up of 13 amino acids. The CDR3 reads CASIEGRGTEAFF. CDR3 bases: TGTGCCAGCATAGAGGGTCGGGGCACTGAAGCTTTCTTT.

The V and J genes are TRBV29-1 and TRBJ2-3; TRBD1 matches 9 bases. The CDR3 has 13 amino acids. Germline-derived CDR1 and CDR2 are SQVTM and ANQGSEA. Losses at the gene ends were 7 bases for V and 5 bases for J; bases not matched to a gene: 7. Here the CDR3 DNA reads TGCAGCGCATCACAGGGGGCCCAAGATACGCAGTATTTT. Protein sequence: CSASQGAQDTQYF.

In its sample, this clone was seen once. The chain is built from TRBV5-6 and TRBJ2-5; 11 nucleotides agree with TRBD2. With V trimmed by 4 bases and J by 3 bases, 5 bases remained unmatched. The CDR3 extends over 15 amino acids. Germline V gives CDR1 SGHDT, CDR2 YYEEEE. CDR3: CASSLSGLAEETQYF. CDR3 nucleotides: TGTGCCAGCAGCCTCTCGGGACTAGCGGAAGAGACCCAGTACTTC. The full variable domain, completed using reference TRBV5-6 and TRBJ2-5, is DAGVTQSPTHLIKTRGQQVTLRCSPKSGHDTVSWYQQALGQGPQFIFQYYEEEERQRGNFPDRFSGHQFPNYSSELNVNALLLGDSALYLCASSLSGLAEETQYFGPGTRLLVL.

The chain carries TRBV9 and TRBJ2-5; 7 nucleotides match TRBD2. The J segment lost 1 base and the V segment lost 1 base, leaving 7 bases of the junction unmatched. Germline-derived CDR1 and CDR2 are SGDLS and YYNGEE. The CDR3 sequence is 16 residues long. The CDR3 loop reads CASSVQGTTAQETQYF. The DNA of the CDR3 is TGTGCCAGCAGCGTACAAGGGACTACCGCCCAAGAGACCCAGTACTTC.

V and J are TRBV7-2 and TRBJ2-1; D possibly corresponds to TRBD1 (6 bases). Trimming removed 5 bases at V and 7 bases at J, with 24 bases between. The CDR3 sequence is 17 residues long. Germline assignment: CDR1 SGHTA and CDR2 FQGNSA. This CDR3 is CASSLRPIPATGNEQFF. In DNA, the CDR3 is TGTGCCAGCAGCCTCCGGCCGATACCCGCCACAGGGAATGAGCAGTTCTTC.

The chain joins TRBV2 to TRBJ2-1; 7 bases align to TRBD1. The CDR3 spans 14 residues. From germline, CDR1 is SNHLY and CDR2 FYNNEI. Trimming at V came to 2 bases and at J to 8 bases, leaving 6 bases not matched to a gene. CDR3 sequence reads: CASSESQGVDEQFF. The CDR3 bases are TGTGCCAGCAGTGAAAGCCAGGGGGTCGATGAGCAGTTCTTC.

The rearrangement links TRBV4-1 to TRBJ2-3, with D possibly matching TRBD2 (7 bases). In germline, CDR1 is MGHRA, CDR2 YSYEKL. V lost 2 bases, J lost 4 bases, and 16 bases lay in between. The CDR3 runs 16 residues. The CDR3 region is CASSQWGGLPPDTQYF. The CDR3 region has the DNA TGCGCCAGCAGCCAATGGGGGGGCCTTCCTCCAGATACGCAGTATTTT.

V and J are TRBV7-2 and TRBJ2-3; TRBD2 agrees at 10 bases. The junction had 7 bases not matched to a gene; V was cut back by 1 base and J by 0 bases. Germline assignment: CDR1 SGHTA and CDR2 FQGNSA. The CDR3 is 18 amino acids. The chain's CDR3 is CASSLVVAGGRSTDTQYF. The CDR3, as DNA: TGTGCCAGCAGCTTAGTGGTAGCGGGGGGCCGAAGCACAGATACGCAGTATTTT.

The chain uses TRBV7-8 and TRBJ1-1; 12 bases are shared with TRBD1. The CDR3 consists of 16 residues. CDR1 and CDR2 from the germline V gene are SGHVS and FQNEAQ. V lost 1 base to trimming and J lost 2 bases; unmatched junction nucleotides: 2. CDR3 nucleotides: TGTGCCAGCAGCTTAGGGGACAGGGGGCTCAACACTGAAGCTTTCTTT. This gives the protein CASSLGDRGLNTEAFF.

The chain recombines TRBV7-8 with TRBJ1-1, with D possibly TRBD1 on 6 matching bases. Trimming left V 0 bases short and J 5 bases short, with 10 bases between. CDR1 is SGHVS and CDR2 is FQNEAQ in the germline V gene. The CDR3 extends over 14 amino acids. The CDR3 reads CASSLAGRGTEAFF. In nucleotides, the CDR3 is TGTGCCAGCAGCTTAGCGGGGAGGGGGACTGAAGCTTTCTTT.

This chain uses TRBV6-6 with TRBJ2-7; a possible D gene is TRBD1 (7 bases). The CDR3 covers 13 residues. Trimming cost V 10 bases and J 0 bases, with 13 bases left between them. The germline V gene encodes CDR1 MNHNY and CDR2 SVGAGI (reference sequence). The CDR3 nucleotides are TGTGCCACCCAGGGGGGTAGCTCCTACGAGCAGTACTTC. Its translation: CATQGGSSYEQYF.

The chain links TRBV21-1 to TRBJ2-5; the D call of TRBD2 is as the table states it, not checked on the DNA. The end of the DNA is better explained by TRBJ2-7, so the J call may be wrong. TRBV21-1 is designated a pseudogene. The length of the CDR3 is 16 residues. CDR3 sequence (DNA): TGTGCCAGCACCCGTACCGGGACTAGCGGTTCCTACGAGCAGTACTTC. It encodes CASTRTGTSGSYEQYF.

This clone was seen once. V and J are TRBV7-2 and TRBJ1-5, with a weak D call TRBD1 (5 bases). The germline V and J ends were trimmed by 8 bases and 3 bases, with 14 bases remaining between them. CDR1 SGHTA and CDR2 FQGNSA come from the germline V gene. The CDR3 sequence is 14 residues long. For the CDR3, the DNA is TGTGCCAGCGGTCCCAGGGATGTCAATCAGCCCCAGCATTTT. It codes for CASGPRDVNQPQHF.

This chain joins TRBV29-1 and TRBJ1-1; D perhaps matches TRBD1 (6 bases). The germline gives CDR1 SQVTM, CDR2 ANQGSEA. V lost 3 bases and J lost 2, with 7 bases in between. This CDR3 is built from 12 residues. The CDR3 spells CSVDRGNTEAFF. The CDR3 DNA reads TGCAGCGTTGACAGGGGTAACACTGAAGCTTTCTTT.